These 10 T cell receptor beta chains share one sample of origin, sequenced in a study of memory CD4+ T cells and cytomegalovirus serostatus. The sort gate was single viable CD3+CD4+CD8-CD45RO+ cells for memory CD4+ T cells. Clones were sequenced by immunoSEQ multiplex PCR, and TCRdb holds only the in-frame ones, with some missing. Counted here are about 57,000 clones, around 85% occurring once; the ten biggest clones make up approximately 0.82%. Specimen: memory CD4+ T cells from blood. Every receptor here comes from an adult in good health and CMV-seronegative.

Written as DNA, the CDR3 is TGTGCCAGCAGCCAAGAGTACGGGGGGGGAAATGAGCAGTTCTTC. This translates into CASSQEYGGGNEQFF. The rearrangement joins TRBV4-2 to TRBJ2-1; 8 nucleotides match TRBD2. The CDR3 runs 15 residues. Per the germline V gene, CDR1 is LGHNA and CDR2 is YNFKEQ. J was trimmed by 7 bases and V by 0 bases; bases with no gene match: 5.

The V call is TRBV6-5, the J call TRBJ2-7; the D gene is possibly TRBD2 (5 bases). The V gene lost 1 base and the J gene lost 5 bases, with 9 bases spanning the gap. The CDR3 length is 13 residues. From germline, CDR1 is MNHEY and CDR2 SVGAGI. CDR3 DNA: TGTGCCAGCAGTTACTTACCGGGGAACGAGCAGTACTTC. Amino acid sequence: CASSYLPGNEQYF.

This CDR3 is CAISEGWEGTGELFF. CDR3 DNA sequence: TGTGCCATCAGTGAGGGATGGGAGGGCACCGGGGAGCTGTTTTTT. This rearrangement joins TRBV10-3 to TRBJ2-2; TRBD2 agrees at 7 bases. V was pared by 2 bases and J by 4 bases, with 4 bases of the junction left unmatched. This CDR3 comprises 15 residues. Germline CDR1 and CDR2: ENHRY and SYGVKD.

Only a few counts were recorded for this clone. The genes are TRBV15 and TRBJ2-3, with D unresolved. This CDR3 contains 14 residues. Deletions cut 1 base from V and 3 bases from J, with 8 bases between. Germline V gene sequence: CDR1 LNHNV, CDR2 YYDKDF (reference sequence). The CDR3: CATSRGAGTDTQYF. In nucleotides, the CDR3 is TGTGCCACCAGCAGAGGCGCCGGGACAGATACGCAGTATTTT.

The CDR3 region has the DNA TGTGCCAGCTCTTTAGGGGTAACTAATGAAAAACTGTTTTTT. This translates into CASSLGVTNEKLFF. V usage is TRBV2 and J usage is TRBJ1-4; TRBD1 might be the D (5 bases). The CDR3 has 14 residues. Trimming took 8 bases from V and 1 from J, leaving 11 bases between them. Germline CDR1 and CDR2: SNHLY and FYNNEI.

V usage is TRBV6-6 and J usage is TRBJ2-3; D is ambiguous. CDR1 is MNHNY and CDR2 is SVGAGI in the germline V gene (reference sequence). CDR3 size: 14 residues. V was cut by 2 bases and J by 2 bases, with 8 bases left in between. CDR3 residues: CASSYKGNTDTQYF. CDR3 in DNA: TGTGCCAGCAGTTACAAGGGAAACACAGATACGCAGTATTTT.

The chain links TRBV30 to TRBJ2-1; TRBD2 is a possible D gene (6 bases). Germline V gene lookup returns CDR1 GTSNPN and CDR2 SVGIG (reference sequence). CDR3 length equals 12 residues. V was pared by 5 bases and J by 6 bases, with 11 bases between. Written as DNA, the CDR3 is TGTGCCTGGGCCGGGACTCCCAATGAGCAGTTCTTC. Its protein is CAWAGTPNEQFF.

This chain links TRBV13 with TRBJ1-2, with 9 positions matching TRBD1. This CDR3 contains 13 residues. In germline, CDR1 is PRHDT, CDR2 FYEKMQ (reference sequence). The junction had 3 bases not matched to a gene; V was cut back by 5 bases and J by 5 bases. In DNA, the CDR3 is TGTGCCAGCAGCCGGGACAGGGAATATGGCTACACCTTC. This gives the protein CASSRDREYGYTF.

This chain links TRBV7-9 with TRBJ2-1; 9 bases agree with TRBD1. V was pared by 6 bases and J by 9 bases, with 12 bases of the junction left unmatched. The CDR3 has 15 residues. Germline V gene lookup returns CDR1 SEHNR and CDR2 FQNEAQ (reference sequence). CDR3 sequence reads: CASSVLGQGASEQFF. In DNA form, the CDR3 reads TGTGCCAGCAGTGTGCTGGGACAGGGTGCCTCTGAGCAGTTCTTC.

The chain recombines TRBV7-8 with TRBJ2-4, with a tentative D call TRBD1 (6 bases). V gave up 1 base and J gave up 0 bases, with 19 bases separating them. Germline V gene lookup returns CDR1 SGHVS and CDR2 FQNEAQ. The CDR3 has 19 residues. CDR3 coding DNA: TGTGCCAGCAGCTTAGGGGGAGCAAGGGGGAACCTAGCCAAAAACATTCAGTACTTC. Translated, it gives CASSLGGARGNLAKNIQYF.